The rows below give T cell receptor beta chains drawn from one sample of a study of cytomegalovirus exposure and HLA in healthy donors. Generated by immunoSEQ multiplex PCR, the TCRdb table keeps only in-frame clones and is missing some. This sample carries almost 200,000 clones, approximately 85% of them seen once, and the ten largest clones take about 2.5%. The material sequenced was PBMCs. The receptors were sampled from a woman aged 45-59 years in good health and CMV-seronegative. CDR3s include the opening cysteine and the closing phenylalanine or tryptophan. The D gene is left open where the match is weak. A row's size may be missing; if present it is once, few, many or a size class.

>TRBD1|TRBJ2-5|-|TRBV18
CASSPGQEETQYF
TGTGCCAGCTCGCCGGGACAGGAAGAGACCCAGTACTTC
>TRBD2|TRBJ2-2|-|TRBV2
CASRGTSGRSGELFF
TGTGCCAGCAGGGGGACTAGCGGGAGATCCGGGGAGCTGTTTTTT
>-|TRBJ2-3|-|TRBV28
CASSLTGWAVDTQYF
TGTGCCAGCAGTTTAACGGGGTGGGCCGTCGATACGCAGTATTTT
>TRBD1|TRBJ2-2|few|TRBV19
CASRSDRAIGELFF
TGTGCCAGTCGTTCGGACAGGGCCATCGGGGAGCTGTTTTTT
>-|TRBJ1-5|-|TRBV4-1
CASSQGGGYGNQPQHF
TGCGCCAGCAGCCAAGGGGGGGGCTATGGCAATCAGCCCCAGCATTTT
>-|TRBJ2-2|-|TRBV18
CASSPRQGGTGELFF
TGTGCCAGCTCACCGCGGCAGGGGGGTACCGGGGAGCTGTTTTTT
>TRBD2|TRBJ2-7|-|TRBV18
CASSLRTSGKGDEQYF
TGTGCCAGCTCACTTAGGACTAGCGGGAAAGGAGACGAGCAGTACTTC
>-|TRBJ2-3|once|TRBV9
CASSVYARGTDTQYF
TGTGCCAGCAGCGTATATGCGCGGGGCACAGATACGCAGTATTTT
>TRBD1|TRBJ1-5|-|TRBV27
CASSLFFQGAGNQPQHF
TGTGCCAGCAGTTTATTTTTCCAGGGGGCGGGCAATCAGCCCCAGCATTTT
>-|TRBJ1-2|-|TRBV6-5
CASSYSGRVNAGYTF
TGTGCCAGCAGTTACTCGGGCAGGGTCAACGCTGGCTACACCTTC
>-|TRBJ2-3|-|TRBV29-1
CSVHESQGRNTQYF
TGCAGCGTCCACGAATCACAGGGGAGGAATACGCAGTATTTT
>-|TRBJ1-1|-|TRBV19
CASGRRGTSNTEAFF
TGTGCCAGTGGTAGGAGAGGTACTTCGAACACTGAAGCTTTCTTT
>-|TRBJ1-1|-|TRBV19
CASSPSPGTEAFF
TGTGCCAGTAGTCCCTCCCCCGGCACTGAAGCTTTCTTT
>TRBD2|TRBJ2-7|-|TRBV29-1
CSARTSGGGEQYF
TGCAGCGCTAGGACTAGCGGGGGGGGAGAGCAGTACTTC